This TCR beta chain derives from a study of regulatory T cells in long-lasting Graves disease. Study results and limitations: Persistent disease preferred TRBV28, TRBJ1-2 and TRBJ2-5. Graves' patients with persistent disease showed TCR diversity lower than patients newly diagnosed.

As to this clonotype: Antigen specificity is unknown.

The time point was: newly diagnosed GD, antithyroid drugs for less than 3 months. Making the TCR library involved RNA that had been extracted from PBMCs. Clinicians diagnosed Graves' disease using American Thyroid Association guidelines. Peripheral blood, nine milliliters of it, was drawn into EDTA tubes. The CDR3 spans 13 residues. From germline, CDR1 is MDHEN and CDR2 SYDVKM. Deletions cut 8 bases from V and 2 bases from J, with 10 bases between. Building the TCR beta libraries relied on iRepertoire HTBI primers, and CDR3 regions underwent Arm-PCR. Each CDR3 protein gets one entry after TCRdb re-called the multiplex PCR reads with MiXCR. The sample holds around 420,000 distinct CDR3 sequences; about 15% are singletons and the top ten take approximately 7.8%. The data were also submitted as part of a second study, on T cells in Graves' hyperthyroidism and ophthalmopathy.

Sequenced material: peripheral blood mononuclear cells (PBMCs), taken at new diagnosis, from a patient treated with antithyroid drugs. The receptor's source is a woman aged 40-49 years with Graves disease. This chain joins TRBV28 and TRBJ1-3; D gene unclear. CDR3 residues: CASQATTGNTIYF. The CDR3 DNA follows: TGTGCCAGCCAGGCAACCACTGGAAACACCATATATTTT.